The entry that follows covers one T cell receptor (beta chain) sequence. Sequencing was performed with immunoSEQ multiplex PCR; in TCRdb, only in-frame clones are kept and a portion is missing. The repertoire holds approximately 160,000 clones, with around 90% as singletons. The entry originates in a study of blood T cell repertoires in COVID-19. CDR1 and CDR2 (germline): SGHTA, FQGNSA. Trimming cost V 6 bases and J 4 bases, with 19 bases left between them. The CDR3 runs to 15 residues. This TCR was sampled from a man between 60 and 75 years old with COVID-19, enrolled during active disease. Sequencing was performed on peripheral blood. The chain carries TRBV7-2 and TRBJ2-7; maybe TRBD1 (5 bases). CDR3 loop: CASRTSDMEGYEQYF. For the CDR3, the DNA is TGTGCCAGCAGGACCTCGGACATGGAAGGTTACGAGCAGTACTTC.